This section outlines one TCR beta chain sequence together with its context. Its cognate antigen is unknown. Patients had HPV-negative, locally advanced oral cavity squamous cell carcinoma. The data stem from a study of neoadjuvant anti-PD-1 for oral cavity cancer. Study-wide background: Before surgery, most patients got three to four biweekly 3 mg/kg nivolumab doses. Regarding the study as a whole: With three patients per group, TCR findings need larger cohorts.

Trimming took 4 bases from V and 0 from J; bases not matched to a gene: 4. Per germline, CDR1 KGHSH and CDR2 LQKENI. The CDR3 is 15 residues long. PBMC libraries mostly used around 460 ng of input genomic DNA, with six replicates per sample. The method was immunoSEQ multiplex PCR; TCRdb's version includes in-frame clones alone and lacks a portion of them. This table holds tens of thousands of clones, approximately 79% found once. The chain uses TRBV18 and TRBJ2-3, with 7 bases that match TRBD1. The input for sequencing was PBMCs, taken before nivolumab (anti-PD-1) treatment. The clonotype comes from a person aged 40-85 years with oral cavity squamous cell carcinoma. CDR3 loop: CASSRRQGSTDTQYF. For the CDR3, the DNA is TGTGCCAGCTCACGCCGACAGGGAAGCACAGATACGCAGTATTTT.